These 3 T cell receptor beta chains came from one sample sequenced in a study of glioma-infiltrating T cells. Amplification of TCR alpha and beta CDR3 regions from RNA used iRepertoire nested multiplex PCR. TCRdb independently ran MiXCR on the multiplex PCR reads; one entry per CDR3 protein. Among about 93,000 distinct CDR3 sequences listed, about 40% were seen once. Sequencing used glioma tissue, nonneoplastic brain tissue, or PBMCs (not recorded which). The receptors were gathered from a human donor with low-grade glioma or glioblastoma, undergoing nonglioma brain surgery, or in good health (not recorded which).

Ten or more counts support this clonotype. The chain is built from TRBV28 and TRBJ1-5, with a weak D call TRBD1 (6 bases). Germline assignment: CDR1 MDHEN and CDR2 SYDVKM. This CDR3 contains 15 residues. The V end was cut by 5 bases, the J end by 5 bases, with 16 bases between. The CDR3 sequence: CASSTVGGWYQPQHF. The CDR3 DNA reads as TGTGCCAGCAGTACCGTAGGGGGTTGGTATCAGCCCCAGCATTTT.

Many counts were recorded for this clonotype. V gene TRBV7-2 combines with J gene TRBJ1-1, with 8 bases fitting TRBD1. From germline, CDR1 is SGHTA and CDR2 FQGNSA. This CDR3 region has 13 residues. The V gene end was trimmed by 3 bases and the J gene end by 8 bases; junction bases not matched to a gene: 5. The DNA for the CDR3 is TGTGCCAGCAGCTTTGGACAGGGAGTAGAAGCTTTCTTT. Translating it yields CASSFGQGVEAFF.

As for this clonotype: Being one base from a much bigger clone, this may be a read error. This chain uses TRBV2 with TRBJ1-2; TRBD1 agrees at 7 bases. The CDR3 sequence is 12 residues long. Germline CDR1 SNHLY, CDR2 FYNNEI. The CDR3 DNA sequence: TGTACCAGCAGTGCCACAGGGGCTGGCTACACCTTC. This translates into CTSSATGAGYTF.